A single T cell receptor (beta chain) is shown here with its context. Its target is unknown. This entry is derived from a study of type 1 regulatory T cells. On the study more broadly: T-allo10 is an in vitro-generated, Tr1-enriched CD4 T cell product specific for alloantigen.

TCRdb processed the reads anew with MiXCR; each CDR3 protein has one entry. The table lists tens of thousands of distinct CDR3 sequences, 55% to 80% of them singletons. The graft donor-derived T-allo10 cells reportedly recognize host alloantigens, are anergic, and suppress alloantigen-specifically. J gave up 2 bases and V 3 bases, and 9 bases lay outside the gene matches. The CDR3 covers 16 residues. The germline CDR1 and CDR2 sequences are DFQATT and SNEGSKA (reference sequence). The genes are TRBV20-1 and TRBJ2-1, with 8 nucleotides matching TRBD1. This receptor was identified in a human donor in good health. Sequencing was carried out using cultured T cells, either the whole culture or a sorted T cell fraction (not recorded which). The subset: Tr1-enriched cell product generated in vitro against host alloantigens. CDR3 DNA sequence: TGCAGTGCTAGCCGAGCCGGGACAGGTCCCTACAATGAGCAGTTCTTC. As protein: CSASRAGTGPYNEQFF.